Shown below are 25 T cell receptor beta chains from a single sample sequenced in a study of cytomegalovirus exposure and HLA in healthy donors. Some clones are missing from TCRdb's copy, which holds only in-frame ones; the method was immunoSEQ multiplex PCR. Altogether roughly 300,000 clones are present, around nine tenths being singletons, with the ten largest covering around 0.92%. The sequencing sample was made of PBMCs. The receptors originated from a woman aged 18-35 years in good health and CMV-seronegative.

The chain recombines TRBV6-5 with TRBJ1-1; the D gene is possibly TRBD1 (5 bases). From germline, CDR1 is MNHEY and CDR2 SVGAGI. This CDR3 region has 14 residues. V was cut by 4 bases and J by 6 bases, with 15 bases left in between. CDR3: CASSWARVRPEAFF. CDR3 DNA: TGTGCCAGCAGTTGGGCCAGGGTGCGCCCTGAAGCTTTCTTT.

The rearrangement uses TRBV5-1 and TRBJ2-3, with TRBD1 as a possible D gene (5 bases). This CDR3 has 15 residues. V gave up 5 bases and J gave up 0 bases, with 13 bases separating them. Looked up from germline, CDR1 is SGHRS and CDR2 is YFSETQ. CDR3 sequence reads: CASSVEGQSTDTQYF. The CDR3 nucleotides read TGCGCCAGCAGTGTCGAAGGACAAAGCACAGATACGCAGTATTTT. Full variable domain (outside the CDR3, taken from reference TRBV5-1 and TRBJ2-3): KAGVTQTPRYLIKTRGQQVTLSCSPISGHRSVSWYQQTPGQGLQFLFEYFSETQRNKGNFPGRFSGRQFSNSRSEMNVSTLELGDSALYLCASSVEGQSTDTQYFGPGTRLTVL.

CDR3: CASSESPDSQAFF. The CDR3 DNA reads as TGCGCCAGCAGTGAGTCCCCCGACAGTCAAGCTTTCTTT. The chain has TRBV10-1 and TRBJ1-1; possible D gene TRBD1, 5 bases. This CDR3 contains 13 residues. Per germline, CDR1 WNHNN and CDR2 SYGVQD (reference sequence). V lost 0 bases, J lost 9 bases, and 11 bases lay in between.

This chain uses TRBV2 with TRBJ1-5, with TRBD1 matching over 9 bases. The CDR3 consists of 14 residues. V lost 3 bases, J lost 7 bases, and 4 bases stayed unmatched. The V gene's germline CDR1 is SNHLY and CDR2 FYNNEI. The CDR3 spells CASSDGTGPQPQHF. CDR3 DNA: TGTGCCAGCAGTGACGGGACAGGGCCCCAGCCCCAGCATTTT.

The sample holds a few counts of this clone. V usage is TRBV30 and J usage is TRBJ1-6; 9 nucleotides align to TRBD1. With V trimmed by 4 bases and J by 7 bases, 2 bases remained unmatched. Germline CDR1 is GTSNPN and CDR2 is SVGIG (reference sequence). This CDR3 is built from 13 residues. The CDR3 region has the DNA TGTGCCTGGAAGGGACAGGGAAATTCACCCCTCCACTTT. Translation gives CAWKGQGNSPLHF. Full variable domain (outside the CDR3, taken from reference TRBV30 and TRBJ1-6): SQTIHQWPATLVQPVGSPLSLECTVEGTSNPNLYWYRQAAGRGLQLLFYSVGIGQISSEVPQNLSASRPQDRQFILSSKKLLLSDSGFYLCAWKGQGNSPLHFGNGTRLTVT.

The J gene is TRBJ2-7, the V gene TRBV30; 7 bases fit TRBD2. The ends lost 4 bases at V and 0 bases at J; junction bases unmatched: 6. CDR3 length: 14 amino acids. CDR1 and CDR2 (germline): GTSNPN, SVGIG (reference sequence). This CDR3 reads CAWTTGGSSYEQYF. The CDR3 nucleotides read TGTGCCTGGACCACCGGGGGGAGCTCCTACGAGCAGTACTTC.

This rearrangement joins TRBV28 to TRBJ1-5, with D perhaps matching TRBD1 (5 bases). V gave up 6 bases and J gave up 2 bases, with 14 bases separating them. CDR3 length: 15 amino acids. Per the germline V gene, CDR1 is MDHEN and CDR2 is SYDVKM. The CDR3 nucleotides are TGTGCCAGCAGGTATGGGGGGTCGGGCAATCAGCCCCAGCATTTT. As protein: CASRYGGSGNQPQHF.

This clone appeared once. The V call is TRBV13, the J call TRBJ2-7; the D is unclear. Germline CDR1 and CDR2: PRHDT and FYEKMQ (reference sequence). V lost 3 bases, J lost 7 bases, and 13 bases lay in between. CDR3 size: 13 residues. In DNA, the CDR3 is TGTGCCAGCAGCTTCCTGGGTGCGGAGGAGCAGTACTTC. This translates into CASSFLGAEEQYF.

With respect to this clone: Distinct nucleotide sequences in the sample also encode this CDR3. The chain is built from TRBV5-1 and TRBJ2-1; 11 bases agree with TRBD2. In germline, CDR1 is SGHRS, CDR2 YFSETQ. The CDR3 is 15 residues long. V lost 0 bases and J lost 6; bases outside the gene matches: 2. The CDR3 spells CASSLGTSGSNEQFF. The CDR3 region has the DNA TGCGCCAGCAGCTTGGGGACTAGCGGGTCCAATGAGCAGTTCTTC.

The J gene is TRBJ2-7, the V gene TRBV6-7; perhaps TRBD1 as D (5 bases). TRBV6-7 is an ORF, and what it does is uncertain. This CDR3 has 15 residues. Trimming took 10 bases from V and 2 from J, leaving 21 bases between them. CDR3 sequence reads: CANPAGWGGAYEQYF. DNA for the CDR3: TGTGCCAACCCAGCAGGGTGGGGTGGTGCCTACGAGCAGTACTTC.

The V call is TRBV27, the J call TRBJ2-1; tentative D call: TRBD2 (6 bases). The CDR3 runs 14 residues. Germline CDR1 MNHEY, CDR2 SMNVEV (reference sequence). V dropped 3 bases and J dropped 4 bases, with 10 bases sitting between them. CDR3 amino acids: CASSFSTSYNEQFF. The CDR3 DNA follows: TGTGCCAGCAGTTTCTCGACTAGTTACAATGAGCAGTTCTTC.

The rearrangement uses TRBV18 and TRBJ2-7; 13 positions match TRBD2. J gave up 2 bases and V 3 bases, and 4 bases lay outside the gene matches. The germline CDR1 and CDR2 sequences are KGHSH and LQKENI. This CDR3 is built from 16 residues. CDR3: CASSPGTSGTTYEQYF. The CDR3 DNA follows: TGTGCCAGCTCACCCGGGACTAGCGGGACGACCTACGAGCAGTACTTC.

The chain has TRBV7-3 and TRBJ2-5; D gene unclear. CDR1 is SGHTA and CDR2 is FQGTGA in the germline V gene. The CDR3 contains 15 residues. V gave up 0 bases and J gave up 2 bases, with 10 bases separating them. The CDR3 sequence is CASSLTGTVQETQYF. CDR3 sequence (DNA): TGTGCCAGCAGCTTAACGGGCACTGTTCAAGAGACCCAGTACTTC. Together with reference TRBV7-3 and TRBJ2-5, the CDR3 gives the full variable domain: GAGVSQTPSNKVTEKGKYVELRCDPISGHTALYWYRQSLGQGPEFLIYFQGTGAADDSGLPNDRFFAVRPEGSVSTLKIQRTERGDSAVYLCASSLTGTVQETQYFGPGTRLLVL.

This clone was counted a single time. CDR3 sequence: CASRGTTIAKNEKLFF. DNA of the CDR3: TGTGCCAGCAGAGGGACAACTATAGCCAAAAATGAAAAACTGTTTTTT. V and J are TRBV7-8 and TRBJ1-4, with D possibly matching TRBD1 (6 bases). V lost 6 bases and J 5 bases, leaving 19 bases between the germline ends. CDR1 is SGHVS and CDR2 is FQNEAQ in the germline V gene. There are 16 residues in the CDR3.

The V gene is TRBV28, the J gene TRBJ1-2; D perhaps matches TRBD1 (6 bases). CDR1 is MDHEN and CDR2 is SYDVKM in the germline V gene. The V end was cut by 5 bases, the J end by 4 bases, with 23 bases between. The CDR3 consists of 17 residues. This chain's CDR3 is CASSLSVIRTEPYGYTF. The CDR3 DNA sequence: TGTGCCAGCAGTCTTTCCGTTATTAGGACAGAGCCCTATGGCTACACCTTC.

The genes are TRBV5-4 and TRBJ2-7, with 11 bases that match TRBD1. CDR1 is SGHNT, CDR2 YYREEE, per germline (reference sequence). Germline trimming cut 0 bases from V and 5 bases from J; bases unmatched to any gene: 4. The CDR3 is made up of 15 amino acids. The CDR3 reads CASSLGRTGGNEQYF. For the CDR3, the DNA is TGTGCCAGCAGCTTGGGACGGACAGGGGGCAACGAGCAGTACTTC.

The genes are TRBV6-6 and TRBJ1-5; unclear D gene. The germline gives CDR1 MNHNY, CDR2 SVGAGI (reference sequence). There are 13 residues in the CDR3. Trimming removed 5 bases from V and 6 bases from J, with 11 bases in between. CDR3: CASSTRAAQPQHF. In nucleotides, the CDR3 is TGTGCCAGCAGTACGCGGGCCGCTCAGCCCCAGCATTTT.

This chain links TRBV6-1 with TRBJ1-1; no reliable D call. Looked up from germline, CDR1 is MNHNS and CDR2 is SASEGT. V dropped 4 bases and J dropped 7 bases, with 4 bases sitting between them. This CDR3 is built from 10 residues. The CDR3 bases are TGTGCCAGCAGTGCTTTTGAAGCTTTCTTT. This sequence encodes CASSAFEAFF.

This clone has just one count. The chain uses TRBV28 and TRBJ2-5, with TRBD2 identical over 16 bases. V lost 6 bases, J lost 4 bases, and 8 bases stayed unmatched. The length of the CDR3 is 17 residues. Germline V gives CDR1 MDHEN, CDR2 SYDVKM. The CDR3 here is CASSLLGLAGGGETQYF. In nucleotides, the CDR3 is TGTGCCAGCAGCCTGTTGGGACTAGCGGGAGGGGGAGAGACCCAGTACTTC. Full variable domain (outside the CDR3, taken from reference TRBV28 and TRBJ2-5): DVKVTQSSRYLVKRTGEKVFLECVQDMDHENMFWYRQDPGLGLRLIYFSYDVKMKEKGDIPEGYSVSREKKERFSLILESASTNQTSMYLCASSLLGLAGGGETQYFGPGTRLLVL.

The rearrangement uses TRBV9 and TRBJ2-5; D gene unclear. The V end was cut by 3 bases, the J end by 2 bases, with 11 bases between. The CDR3 length is 14 residues. Germline V lookup: CDR1 SGDLS, CDR2 YYNGEE. Here the CDR3 DNA reads TGTGCCAGCAGCGCCTTTGCACAACAAGAGACCCAGTACTTC. It codes for CASSAFAQQETQYF.

The chain has TRBV19 and TRBJ2-1; D might be TRBD2 (5 bases). Germline values: CDR1 LNHDA, CDR2 SQIVND (reference sequence). The V gene lost 4 bases and the J gene lost 3 bases, with 7 bases spanning the gap. This CDR3 spans 13 amino acids. CDR3 amino acids: CASSTRDYNEQFF. DNA for the CDR3: TGTGCCAGTAGTACCCGGGACTACAATGAGCAGTTCTTC.

CDR3 in amino acids: CATSRDTSGVNEQFF. The CDR3, as DNA: TGTGCCACCAGCAGAGATACTAGCGGGGTAAATGAGCAGTTCTTC. J is TRBJ2-1 and V is TRBV15, with 10 bases aligning to TRBD2. Germline CDR1 reads LNHNV; CDR2 reads YYDKDF (reference sequence). The CDR3 covers 15 residues. Unmatched junction bases numbered 3, after V lost 0 bases and J lost 7 bases.

The chain carries TRBV2 and TRBJ2-1; maybe TRBD1 (6 bases). Trimming took 6 bases from V and 3 from J, leaving 30 bases between them. Looked up from germline, CDR1 is SNHLY and CDR2 is FYNNEI. There are 20 residues in the CDR3. CDR3 nucleotides: TGTGCCAGCAGCACCACTCTCGACAGGAGAAGAAGTTTCAACTACAATGAGCAGTTCTTC. This sequence encodes CASSTTLDRRRSFNYNEQFF.

This sequence joins TRBV19 and TRBJ2-7; 10 positions agree with TRBD2. With 4 bases clipped from V and 6 bases from J, the junction kept 15 bases outside the gene matches. The CDR3 sequence is 17 residues long. CDR1 LNHDA and CDR2 SQIVND come from the germline V gene (reference sequence). The CDR3 DNA is TGTGCCAGTAGTAACCCTAGAGGACTAGCGGACCGTAGCGAGCAGTACTTC. This gives the protein CASSNPRGLADRSEQYF.

The rearrangement uses TRBV15 and TRBJ2-1; the match to TRBD2 covers 10 bases. The germline CDR1 and CDR2 sequences are LNHNV and YYDKDF (reference sequence). The ends lost 2 bases at V and 0 bases at J; junction bases unmatched: 7. This CDR3 contains 18 residues. The CDR3 sequence is CATSRPWTSGSSYNEQFF. CDR3 nucleotides: TGTGCCACCAGCAGACCCTGGACTAGCGGTAGCTCCTACAATGAGCAGTTCTTC.